The 8 T cell receptor beta chains below all came from one sample that was sequenced in a study of shared clonotypes between healthy human individuals. Sequencing was performed with immunoSEQ multiplex PCR; in TCRdb, only in-frame clones are kept and a portion is missing. The table has roughly 500,000 clones, about four fifths seen once; the top ten hold 10% to 15%. The sequenced material came from PBMCs. These receptors were obtained from a middle-aged woman in good health. Some clones in this sample may be carry-over from other donors' samples.

The chain has TRBV27 and TRBJ2-3; D may be TRBD1 (6 bases). Germline-derived CDR1 and CDR2 are MNHEY and SMNVEV (reference sequence). The CDR3 covers 13 residues. V was trimmed by 1 base and J by 6 bases, leaving 8 bases between them. CDR3 bases: TGTGCCAGCAGTTTATTTAGGGGGGATACGCAGTATTTT. Its translation is CASSLFRGDTQYF.

This chain uses TRBV7-8 with TRBJ2-3; no definite D call. V was cut by 1 base and J by 3 bases, with 14 bases left in between. Germline assignment: CDR1 SGHVS and CDR2 FQNEAQ. The length of the CDR3 is 16 residues. CDR3 DNA sequence: TGTGCCAGCAGCTTAGGATCCGGGTGGAAGACAGATACGCAGTATTTT. It codes for CASSLGSGWKTDTQYF.

This clone was counted a single time. The sample has other DNA sequences that encode this CDR3 too. V usage is TRBV18 and J usage is TRBJ2-5; D may be TRBD1 (5 bases). Trimming stripped 6 bases from V and 0 bases from J, with 8 bases between. CDR3 length: 13 residues. Per the germline V gene, CDR1 is KGHSH and CDR2 is LQKENI. The CDR3: CASSPGNQETQYF. The CDR3 nucleotides are TGTGCCAGCTCGCCAGGGAACCAAGAGACCCAGTACTTC.

This chain uses TRBV2 with TRBJ2-5; TRBD2 matches 13 bases. With 7 bases clipped from V and 4 bases from J, the junction kept 6 bases outside the gene matches. CDR1 and CDR2 (germline): SNHLY, FYNNEI. The CDR3 has 15 amino acids. This CDR3 is CASTTSGRGGETQYF. The CDR3 DNA follows: TGTGCCAGCACTACTAGCGGGAGGGGTGGAGAGACCCAGTACTTC.

The V and J genes are TRBV28 and TRBJ1-2; D may be TRBD1 (5 bases). Germline CDR1 and CDR2: MDHEN and SYDVKM. The CDR3 totals 12 residues. The V end was cut by 10 bases, the J end by 7 bases, with 16 bases between. This CDR3 is CAIGGGGIGYTF. The CDR3 nucleotides are TGTGCCATCGGCGGTGGGGGAATTGGCTACACCTTC.

The table lists this clone with many counts. CDR3 nucleotide sequence: TGTGCCAGCAGCCAAAGGGACAGGGGCGGTAAAGGGGCCAACGTCCTGACTTTC. It is translated as CASSQRDRGGKGANVLTF. The chain joins TRBV7-9 to TRBJ2-6; TRBD1 matches 10 bases. V was pared by 5 bases and J by 4 bases, with 11 bases of the junction left unmatched. This CDR3 contains 18 residues. Germline loops: CDR1 SEHNR, CDR2 FQNEAQ (reference sequence). Complete variable domain (other parts from reference TRBV7-9 and TRBJ2-6): DTGVSQNPRHKITKRGQNVTFRCDPISEHNRLYWYRQTLGQGPEFLTYFQNEAQLEKSRLLSDRFSAERPKGSFSTLEIQRTEQGDSAMYLCASSQRDRGGKGANVLTFGAGSRLTVL.

The chain has TRBV5-8 and TRBJ2-7; D not resolved. This CDR3 has 15 residues. Germline CDR1 reads SGHTS; CDR2 reads YDEGEE. V was trimmed by 0 bases and J by 2 bases, leaving 12 bases between them. This CDR3 is CASSLVGDKAYEQYF. In DNA form, the CDR3 reads TGTGCCAGCAGCTTGGTAGGCGACAAGGCCTACGAGCAGTACTTC.

The chain carries TRBV7-9 and TRBJ1-2; 7 bases match TRBD1. Losses at the gene ends were 4 bases for V and 8 bases for J; bases not matched to a gene: 13. Germline assignment: CDR1 SEHNR and CDR2 FQNEAQ (reference sequence). CDR3 length: 15 amino acids. The chain's CDR3 is CASSYGTVSLTGYTF. The CDR3 region has the DNA TGTGCCAGCAGCTATGGGACAGTGAGCTTGACGGGCTACACCTTC.